The subject of this entry is one T cell receptor (beta chain). The CDR3 sequence is 13 residues long. Trimming shortened V by 1 base and J by 8 bases, and 11 bases separated the two germline ends. Per the germline V gene, CDR1 is MNHNY and CDR2 is SVGAGI (reference sequence). The data were obtained in a study of blood T cell repertoires in COVID-19. Study information: Acute-phase and convalescent COVID-19 samples originated in the United States, Italy and Spain. The cDNA or gDNA used as material had been derived from T cells, B-cell-depleted T cells, or PBMCs.

Study processing details: Amplification from reference gene primers served as the basis for estimated nucleated cell counts. The repertoire was sequenced with immunoSEQ multiplex PCR; TCRdb's copy has only in-frame clones and lacks some. V, J and clone size are taken as reported in that table, and D and trimming were inferred from the DNA itself. The sample gives tens of thousands of clones, about 84% of which show up once; under 15% is in the top ten. Sequenced material: peripheral blood. The chain couples TRBV6-6 to TRBJ1-1; D gene uncertain. The TCR originated in a human donor in a cohort sampled during active COVID-19. CDR3 bases: TGTGCCAGCAGTTACTTTGGGGAGAACGAAGCTTTCTTT. It encodes CASSYFGENEAFF.